This T cell receptor beta chain emerged from a study of blood T cell repertoires in COVID-19. Overall study context: The origin of the acute and convalescent COVID-19 samples was the United States, Italy and Spain. T cells, B-cell-depleted T cells, or PBMCs provided the cDNA or gDNA that served as material.

Original data processing: Amplification with reference gene primers provided the estimates of nucleated cell counts. Sequencing used immunoSEQ multiplex PCR; TCRdb keeps in-frame clones, though not all of them. V and J calls plus clone size are reproduced from that table; the DNA served to infer D and trimming. The sample lists roughly 350,000 clones, approximately 89% occurring once. In germline, CDR1 is MNHEY, CDR2 SMNVEV (reference sequence). The V end lost 6 bases, the J end lost 8 bases, and 19 bases lay between the germline ends. This CDR3 is built from 14 residues. This TCR was sampled from a young woman who had recovered from COVID-19. Source material: peripheral blood. This sequence joins TRBV27 and TRBJ1-2, with D uncertain. Here the CDR3 DNA reads TGTGCCAGCAGGGCCCGACGGGATCTCGGGGGCTACACCTTC. As protein: CASRARRDLGGYTF.